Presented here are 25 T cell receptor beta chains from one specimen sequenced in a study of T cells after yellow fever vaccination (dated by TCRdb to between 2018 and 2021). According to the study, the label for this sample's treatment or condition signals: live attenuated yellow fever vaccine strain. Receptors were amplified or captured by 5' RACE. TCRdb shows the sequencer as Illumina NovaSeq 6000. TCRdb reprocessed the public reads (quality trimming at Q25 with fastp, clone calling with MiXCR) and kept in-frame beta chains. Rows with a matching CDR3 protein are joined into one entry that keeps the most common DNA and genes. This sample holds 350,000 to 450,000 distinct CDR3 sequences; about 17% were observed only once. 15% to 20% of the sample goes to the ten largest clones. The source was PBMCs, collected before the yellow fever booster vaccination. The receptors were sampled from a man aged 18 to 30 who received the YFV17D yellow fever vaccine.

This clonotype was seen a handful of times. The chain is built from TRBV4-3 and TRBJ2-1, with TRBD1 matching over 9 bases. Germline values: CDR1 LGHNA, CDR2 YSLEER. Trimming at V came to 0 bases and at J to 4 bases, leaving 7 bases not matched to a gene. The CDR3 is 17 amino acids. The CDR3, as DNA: TGCGCCAGCAGCCAAGAGCCGCGGGGACAGGGTTACAATGAGCAGTTCTTC. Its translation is CASSQEPRGQGYNEQFF.

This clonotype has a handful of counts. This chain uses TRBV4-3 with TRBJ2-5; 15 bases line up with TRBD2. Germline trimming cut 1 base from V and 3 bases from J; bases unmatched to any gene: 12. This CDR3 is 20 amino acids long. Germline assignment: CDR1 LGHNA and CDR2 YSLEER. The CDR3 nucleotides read TGCGCCAGCAGCCAAGTTCCACCGGGACTAGCGGGGGGTCCCGAAGAGACCCAGTACTTC. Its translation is CASSQVPPGLAGGPEETQYF.

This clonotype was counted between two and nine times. CDR3 nucleotides: TGTGCCAGCAGTCCCGGGACAGGGGGCTCTGAAGCTTTCTTT. This sequence encodes CASSPGTGGSEAFF. The J gene is TRBJ1-1, the V gene TRBV5-5; TRBD1 aligns across 12 bases. Germline trimming cut 5 bases from V and 6 bases from J; bases unmatched to any gene: 5. The V gene's germline CDR1 is SGHKS and CDR2 YYEKEE (reference sequence). CDR3 length: 14 residues.

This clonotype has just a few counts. This CDR3 is CASSIRRGRMSGELFF. The CDR3 DNA follows: TGTGCCAGTAGTATACGGCGGGGGAGGATGTCCGGGGAGCTGTTTTTT. The chain employs TRBV19 and TRBJ2-2; 7 nucleotides line up with TRBD2. CDR3 length: 16 residues. From germline, CDR1 is LNHDA and CDR2 SQIVND (reference sequence). V gave up 2 bases and J gave up 6 bases; unmatched junction bases: 9.

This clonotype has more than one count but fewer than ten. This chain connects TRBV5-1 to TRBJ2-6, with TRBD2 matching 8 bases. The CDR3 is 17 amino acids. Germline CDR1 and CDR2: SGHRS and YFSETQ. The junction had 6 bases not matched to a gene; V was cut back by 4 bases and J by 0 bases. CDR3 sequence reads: CASSTGGGNSGANVLTF. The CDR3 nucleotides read TGCGCCAGCAGCACCGGCGGGGGGAACTCTGGGGCCAACGTCCTGACTTTC.

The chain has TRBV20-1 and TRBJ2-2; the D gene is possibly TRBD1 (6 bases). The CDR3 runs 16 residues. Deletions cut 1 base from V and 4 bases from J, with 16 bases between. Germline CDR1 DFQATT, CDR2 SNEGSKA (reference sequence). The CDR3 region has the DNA TGCAGTGCTAGAGGAGGGGGTAGCGTGGCCACCGGGGAGCTGTTTTTT. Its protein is CSARGGGSVATGELFF.

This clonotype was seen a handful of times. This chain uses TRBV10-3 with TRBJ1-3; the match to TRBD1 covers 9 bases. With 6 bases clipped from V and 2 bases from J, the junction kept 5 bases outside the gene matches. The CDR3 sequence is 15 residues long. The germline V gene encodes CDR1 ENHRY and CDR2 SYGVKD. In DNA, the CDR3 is TGTGCCATCAGGGGACAGGGTTTAACTGGAAACACCATATATTTT. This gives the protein CAIRGQGLTGNTIYF.

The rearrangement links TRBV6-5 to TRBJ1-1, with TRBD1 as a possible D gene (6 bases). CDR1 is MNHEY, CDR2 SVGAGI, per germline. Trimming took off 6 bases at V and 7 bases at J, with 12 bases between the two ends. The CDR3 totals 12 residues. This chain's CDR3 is CASSPRGREAFF. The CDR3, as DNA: TGTGCCAGCAGCCCCAGGGGACGTGAAGCTTTCTTT.

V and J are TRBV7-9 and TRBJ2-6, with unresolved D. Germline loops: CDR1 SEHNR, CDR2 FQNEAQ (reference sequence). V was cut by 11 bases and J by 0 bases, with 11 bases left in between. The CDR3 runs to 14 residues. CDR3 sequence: CAATGGSGANVLTF. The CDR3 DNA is TGTGCCGCGACGGGTGGCTCTGGGGCCAACGTCCTGACTTTC.

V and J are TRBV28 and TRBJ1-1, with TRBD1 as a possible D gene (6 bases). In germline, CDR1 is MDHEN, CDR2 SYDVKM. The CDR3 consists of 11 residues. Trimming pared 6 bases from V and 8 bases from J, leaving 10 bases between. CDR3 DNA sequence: TGTGCCAGCAGAGTTCAGGGGGAAGCTTTCTTT. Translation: CASRVQGEAFF.

The CDR3: CASSYSRGGYEQYF. In DNA, the CDR3 is TGCGCCAGCAGCTACTCCAGGGGGGGCTACGAGCAGTACTTC. The chain uses TRBV5-1 and TRBJ2-7; D tentatively fits TRBD1 or TRBD2 (7 bases each). Germline V gene data show CDR1 as SGHRS and CDR2 as YFSETQ. The V gene lost 3 bases and the J gene lost 3 bases, with 13 bases spanning the gap. This CDR3 is 14 amino acids long.

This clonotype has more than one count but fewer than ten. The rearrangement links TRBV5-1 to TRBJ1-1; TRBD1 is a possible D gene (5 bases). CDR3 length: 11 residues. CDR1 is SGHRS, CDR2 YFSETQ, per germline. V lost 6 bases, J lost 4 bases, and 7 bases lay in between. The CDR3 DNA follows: TGCGCCAGCAACCAGGGCACTGAAGCTTTCTTT. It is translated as CASNQGTEAFF.

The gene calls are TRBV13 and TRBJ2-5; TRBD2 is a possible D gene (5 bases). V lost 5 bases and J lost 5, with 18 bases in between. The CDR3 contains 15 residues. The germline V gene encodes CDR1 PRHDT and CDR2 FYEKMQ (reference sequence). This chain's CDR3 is CASSIVAGGEETQYF. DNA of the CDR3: TGTGCCAGCAGCATCGTTGCGGGTGGAGAGGAGACCCAGTACTTC.

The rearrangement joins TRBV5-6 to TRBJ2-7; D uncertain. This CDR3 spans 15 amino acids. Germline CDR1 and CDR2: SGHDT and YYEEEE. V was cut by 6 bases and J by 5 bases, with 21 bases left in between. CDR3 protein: CASTSESTPPHEQYV. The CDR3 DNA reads TGTGCCAGCACCTCCGAGTCGACACCACCCCACGAGCAGTACGTC.

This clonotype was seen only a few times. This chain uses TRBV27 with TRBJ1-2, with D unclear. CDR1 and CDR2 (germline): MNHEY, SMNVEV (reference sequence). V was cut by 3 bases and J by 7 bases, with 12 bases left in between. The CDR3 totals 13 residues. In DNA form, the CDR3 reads TGTGCCAGCAGTTTCGGCAGTATGTTTGGCTACACCTTC. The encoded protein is CASSFGSMFGYTF.

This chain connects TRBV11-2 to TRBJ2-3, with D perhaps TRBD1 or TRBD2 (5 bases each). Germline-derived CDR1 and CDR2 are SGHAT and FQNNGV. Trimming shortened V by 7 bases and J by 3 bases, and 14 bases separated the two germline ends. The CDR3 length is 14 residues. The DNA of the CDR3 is TGTGCCAGCAAAGGTGGGGGTTGGACAGATACGCAGTATTTT. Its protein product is CASKGGGWTDTQYF.

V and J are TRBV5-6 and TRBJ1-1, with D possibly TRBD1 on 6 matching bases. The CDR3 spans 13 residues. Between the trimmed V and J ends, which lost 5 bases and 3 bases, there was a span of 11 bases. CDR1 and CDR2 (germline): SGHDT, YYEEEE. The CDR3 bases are TGTGCCAGCAGTCGGACAGCGGACACTGAAGCTTTCTTT. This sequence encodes CASSRTADTEAFF. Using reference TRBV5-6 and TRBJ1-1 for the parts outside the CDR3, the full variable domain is DAGVTQSPTHLIKTRGQQVTLRCSPKSGHDTVSWYQQALGQGPQFIFQYYEEEERQRGNFPDRFSGHQFPNYSSELNVNALLLGDSALYLCASSRTADTEAFFGQGTRLTVV.

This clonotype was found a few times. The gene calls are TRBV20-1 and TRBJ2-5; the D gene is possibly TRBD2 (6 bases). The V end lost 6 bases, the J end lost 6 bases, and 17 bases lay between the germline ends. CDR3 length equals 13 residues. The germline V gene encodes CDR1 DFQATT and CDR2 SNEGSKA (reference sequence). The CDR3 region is CSAGGTSGQTQYF. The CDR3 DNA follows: TGCAGTGCAGGAGGGACGTCGGGACAGACCCAGTACTTC.

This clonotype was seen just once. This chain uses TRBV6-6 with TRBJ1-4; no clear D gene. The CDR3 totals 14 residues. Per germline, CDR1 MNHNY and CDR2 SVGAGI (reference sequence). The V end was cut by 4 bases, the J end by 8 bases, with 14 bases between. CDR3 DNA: TGTGCCAGCAGTTCAGGTTCGATCGTAGAAAAACTGTTTTTT. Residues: CASSSGSIVEKLFF.

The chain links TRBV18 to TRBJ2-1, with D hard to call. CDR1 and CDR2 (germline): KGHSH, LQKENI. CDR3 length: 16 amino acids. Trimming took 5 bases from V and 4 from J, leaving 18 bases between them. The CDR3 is CASSSSRYFLYNEQFF. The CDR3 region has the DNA TGTGCCAGCTCATCATCTCGATACTTTCTATACAATGAGCAGTTCTTC.

This chain's CDR3 is CSASGQSNEKLFF. The CDR3 nucleotides read TGCAGTGCTAGTGGGCAGTCGAATGAAAAACTGTTTTTT. This chain uses TRBV20-1 with TRBJ1-4; D unresolved. Germline V gene data show CDR1 as DFQATT and CDR2 as SNEGSKA (reference sequence). This CDR3 region has 13 residues. Trimming took 3 bases from V and 5 from J, leaving 10 bases between them.

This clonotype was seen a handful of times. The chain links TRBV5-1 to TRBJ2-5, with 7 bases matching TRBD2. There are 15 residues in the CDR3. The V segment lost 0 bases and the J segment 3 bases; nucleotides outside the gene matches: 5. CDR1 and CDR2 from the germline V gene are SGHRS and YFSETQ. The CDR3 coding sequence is TGCGCCAGCAGCTTGGCCGGACTAGTAAAAGAGACCCAGTACTTC. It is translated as CASSLAGLVKETQYF. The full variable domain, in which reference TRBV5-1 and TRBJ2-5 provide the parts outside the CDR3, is KAGVTQTPRYLIKTRGQQVTLSCSPISGHRSVSWYQQTPGQGLQFLFEYFSETQRNKGNFPGRFSGRQFSNSRSEMNVSTLELGDSALYLCASSLAGLVKETQYFGPGTRLLVL.

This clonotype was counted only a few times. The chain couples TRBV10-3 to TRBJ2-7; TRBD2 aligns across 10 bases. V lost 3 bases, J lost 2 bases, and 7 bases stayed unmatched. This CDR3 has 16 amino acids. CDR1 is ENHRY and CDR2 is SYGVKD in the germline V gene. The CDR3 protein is CAISDLNSGGTYEQYF. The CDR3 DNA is TGTGCCATCAGTGATCTTAATAGCGGGGGGACCTACGAGCAGTACTTC.

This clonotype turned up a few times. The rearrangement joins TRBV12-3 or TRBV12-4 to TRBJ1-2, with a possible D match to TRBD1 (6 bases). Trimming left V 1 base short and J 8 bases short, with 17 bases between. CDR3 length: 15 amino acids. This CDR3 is CASSLGSGAKGGYTF. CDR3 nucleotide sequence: TGTGCCAGCAGTTTAGGATCAGGGGCGAAGGGCGGCTACACCTTC.

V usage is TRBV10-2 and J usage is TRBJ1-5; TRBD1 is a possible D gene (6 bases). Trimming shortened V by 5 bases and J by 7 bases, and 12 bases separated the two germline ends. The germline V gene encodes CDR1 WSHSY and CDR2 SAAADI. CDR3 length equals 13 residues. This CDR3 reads CASSLIQGQPQHF. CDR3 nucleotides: TGCGCCAGCAGTTTGATACAGGGCCAGCCCCAGCATTTT.